These T cell receptor beta chains were read from a single sample in a study of blood T cells in healthy people across ages. TCRdb fed the 5' RACE reads into MiXCR, producing one record per CDR3 protein. This repertoire shows around 1,500,000 distinct CDR3 sequences, 40% to 50% found once; its top ten account for roughly 7.9%. The specimen was blood. The receptor source for this set is a woman aged 18 to 35 in good health. Each CDR3 is given with its conserved first and last residue.

v_gene: TRBV10-3; j_gene: TRBJ2-5; CDR3aa: CAISEVQGGETQYF
v_gene: TRBV30; j_gene: TRBJ2-7; CDR3aa: CAWSVQSYEQYF
v_gene: TRBV6-1; j_gene: TRBJ2-4; CDR3aa: CASSTGGANIQYF
v_gene: TRBV11-2; j_gene: TRBJ2-1; CDR3aa: CAKLLAGGPYNEQFF
v_gene: TRBV10-3; j_gene: TRBJ1-1; CDR3aa: CAISESRGRTEAFF
v_gene: TRBV9; j_gene: TRBJ1-1; CDR3aa: CASSVVEGFTEAFF
v_gene: TRBV2; j_gene: TRBJ2-3; CDR3aa: CASRAVTQYF
v_gene: TRBV12-3/TRBV12-4; j_gene: TRBJ1-2; CDR3aa: CASSSTGADYGYTF
v_gene: TRBV21-1; j_gene: TRBJ2-6; CDR3aa: CASSNGNRCSGANVLTF
v_gene: TRBV18; j_gene: TRBJ1-1; CDR3aa: CASSPFRQDEAFF
v_gene: TRBV25-1; j_gene: TRBJ2-7; CDR3aa: CASSQGDGGGYEQYF
v_gene: TRBV5-1; j_gene: TRBJ1-2; CDR3aa: CASSLAALRDGYTF
v_gene: TRBV5-1; j_gene: TRBJ2-3; CDR3aa: CASSLTGGAPDTQYF
v_gene: TRBV7-9; j_gene: TRBJ2-1; CDR3aa: CAGHKTSGGAYNEQFF
v_gene: TRBV20-1; j_gene: TRBJ1-1; CDR3aa: CSARDDQGSTEAFF
v_gene: TRBV14; j_gene: -; CDR3aa: CASRLSGFPYEQYF
v_gene: TRBV9; j_gene: TRBJ1-2; CDR3aa: CASSVVQADYGYTF
v_gene: TRBV5-1; j_gene: TRBJ2-5; CDR3aa: CASSSGTGGEETQYF
v_gene: TRBV2; j_gene: TRBJ2-1; CDR3aa: CASNGAGKQFF
v_gene: TRBV10-3; j_gene: TRBJ2-2; CDR3aa: CAISERQTGELFF
v_gene: TRBV6-6; j_gene: TRBJ2-3; CDR3aa: CASRLSGADTQYF
v_gene: TRBV6-6; j_gene: TRBJ2-7; CDR3aa: CASKNRWQGAYEQYF
v_gene: TRBV3-1; j_gene: TRBJ2-3; CDR3aa: CASSQESRTGADTQYF
v_gene: TRBV28; j_gene: TRBJ2-7; CDR3aa: CATWPSGRKNEQYF
v_gene: TRBV20-1; j_gene: TRBJ2-7; CDR3aa: CSARYRGQYEQYF
v_gene: TRBV7-8; j_gene: TRBJ2-7; CDR3aa: CASSLTRTEYSYEQYF
v_gene: TRBV10-3; j_gene: TRBJ1-2; CDR3aa: CAISEGAIPNYGYTF
v_gene: TRBV27; j_gene: TRBJ1-2; CDR3aa: CASRGALNYGYTF
v_gene: TRBV10-3; j_gene: TRBJ2-1; CDR3aa: CASSYYGQGARNEQFF
v_gene: TRBV4-1; j_gene: TRBJ2-7; CDR3aa: CASSKTGQQSEQYF
v_gene: TRBV12-3/TRBV12-4; j_gene: TRBJ1-2; CDR3aa: CASSFTRQGTTGGGYTF
v_gene: TRBV29-1; j_gene: TRBJ2-7; CDR3aa: CSVGDVGGPYF
v_gene: TRBV20-1; j_gene: TRBJ2-7; CDR3aa: CSARTIYEQYF
v_gene: TRBV10-3; j_gene: TRBJ1-6; CDR3aa: CAISEDGSSYNSPLHF
v_gene: TRBV20-1; j_gene: TRBJ1-2; CDR3aa: CSAGGGARYGYTF
v_gene: TRBV7-8; j_gene: TRBJ2-5; CDR3aa: CASSSGTSGKETQYF